This T cell receptor (beta chain) appears in the sequencing data of a study of long-term antiretroviral therapy in people with HIV (dated by TCRdb to 2021 to 2024). Study-wide context: The earliest samples were collected approximately a decade before the 2015 WHO recommendation for immediate ART, a period when ART was typically delayed until CD4 counts fell. No cross-contamination during QIAcube processing was shown when test extractions of a monoclonal T-cell line were performed alongside 33 polyclonal samples. Among the approximately 30 participants with HIV, about 11 were female. From 30 to 35 adults with confirmed HIV infection, the cohort provided 192 cryopreserved PBMC samples, gathered serially across a mean of about 6 years (range 1-12). A retrospective serial study tested whether ART initiation and durable HIV suppression were associated with changes in peripheral blood TRB repertoire composition and diversity. The full study reports these points: The samples were dated from about 2003 to 2018, and the ART regimens that were used may be less effective than current ART regimens. Starting ART was linked to a significant rise in TRB diversity, yet even after long-term ART the diversity remained significantly lower than in transplant donor controls. Limited PBMC availability meant only the TCR beta chain was sequenced, without alpha chain pairing. Unsorted PBMC were profiled instead of sorted CD4+ and CD8+ T cells because pre-ART samples had limited cell numbers. HIV repertoires had narrower CDR3 length ranges than controls, and the network structure suggested an antigen-experienced repertoire that shifted only slightly toward naive after ART. Inferences about post-ART repertoire changes are limited because no data were available on ART adherence, viral resistance or therapy changes. At every time point, the repertoire was dominated by expanded TRB clones first identified before ART initiation, although this dominance fluctuated and, in many PLHIV, declined after ART.

The immunoSEQ hsTCRB v3.0 assay was used at survey level resolution to sequence the TRB variable region. The target sequencing depth for TRB was about 40,000-55,000 T-cell genomes per sample. An Illumina MiSeq with a v3 150-cycle kit was used to sequence the pooled TRB libraries. Under the source paper's analysis protocol: Analysis of repertoires was carried out in R inside a reproducible Nextflow workflow spanning QC, data transformation and analysis. LymphoSeq2, an R package for exploring AIRR-Seq data, was used to implement custom analyses. Several samples yielding fewer than 5000 total TRB sequences were excluded, leaving approximately 200 analyzed HIV repertoires. Among the roughly 190 retained HIV repertoires, 59 were collected before ART initiation and approximately 130 were collected after ART initiation. Each repertoire was downsampled to 5000 TRB nucleotide sequences, and summary statistics were averaged across 100 downsampling iterations. TRB sequences were retained for analysis only if CDR3 regions of at least seven amino acids were present. A Shannon entropy-derived clonality score and the Gini coefficient were used to measure diversity. In repertoire networks, the top 5000 CDR3 amino acid sequences were linked whenever an edit distance of one separated two sequences. GLIPH2 predicted antigen specificity groups and MHC restriction for TRB CDR3 amino acid sequences. Known CMV, EBV, HIV or tissue antigen associations were flagged by matching CDR3 amino acid sequences against VDJdb and McPAS-TCR. Pre-ART, post-ART and control groups were compared with Wilcoxon signed-rank tests and Holm-Bonferroni correction. The table was pulled from immuneACCESS by TCRdb, which kept in-frame rearrangements only. Such tables lose some clones; where checked, under half of the loss comes from unresolved V genes, and the rest has no known cause. From that table come the V and J calls and clone size; the DNA was used to work out D and trimming. The sample records 28,000 or so clones, 80% to 90% of which are singletons. The ten largest clonotypes hold roughly 4% of the sample.

To be included, a participant needed at least one PBMC sample from before ART initiation plus at least two post-ART samples. Every participant with HIV received treatment in the United States of America. Before DNA extraction, cryopreserved samples of roughly 0.9-11 million PBMC were thawed and washed. At the time of the earliest PBMC sample, participants with HIV were aged between roughly 20 and 55 years. Per participant, PBMC samples came from 1-4 timepoints prior to ART initiation and 2-8 timepoints following ART initiation, for a median of 7 samples. For every participant, serial HIV viral load, CD4+ T-cell count, ART history and demographic data were obtained. A Qiagen kit on a QIAcube was used to extract genomic DNA from unsorted PBMC, with samples processed in batches of 12. Remarks on this clone: The specificity of this receptor is unknown. Qualities for individual bases were not recorded, and no much larger clone is one base off.

Including cysteine and phenylalanine, the CDR3 has 18 amino acids. Solely the CDR3 DNA is kept, with 54 bases framed from the first base. Sequences MGHDK (CDR1) and SYGVNS (CDR2) are obtained from the germline V gene. V sheds 3 bases and J sheds 0 bases, leaving 20 bases between their ends. Here the chain combines TRBV25-1 and TRBJ1-1, and TRBD1 may be the D gene, going by 6 matching bases. The sequence was collected from a man between 18 and 35 years old with HIV. Specimen: unsorted PBMCs, collected 0.8 years before starting antiretroviral therapy. The sequence in DNA is TGTGCCAGCAGTGATCTATGGGGGCCAGGATCTATGAACACTGAAGCTTTCTTT. It translates to CASSDLWGPGSMNTEAFF.